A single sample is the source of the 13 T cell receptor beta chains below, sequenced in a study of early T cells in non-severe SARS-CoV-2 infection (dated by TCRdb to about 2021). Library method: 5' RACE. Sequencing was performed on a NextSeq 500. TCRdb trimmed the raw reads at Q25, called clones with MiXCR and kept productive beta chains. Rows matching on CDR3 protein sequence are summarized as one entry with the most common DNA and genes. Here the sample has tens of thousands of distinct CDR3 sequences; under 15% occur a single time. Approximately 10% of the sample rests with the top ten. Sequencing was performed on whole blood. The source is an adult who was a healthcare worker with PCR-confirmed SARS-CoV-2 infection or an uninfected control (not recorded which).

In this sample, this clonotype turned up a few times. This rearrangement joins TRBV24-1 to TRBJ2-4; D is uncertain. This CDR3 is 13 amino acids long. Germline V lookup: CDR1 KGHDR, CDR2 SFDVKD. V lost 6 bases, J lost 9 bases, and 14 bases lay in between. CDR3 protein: CATSPSGVGIQYF. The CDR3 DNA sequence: TGTGCCACCAGTCCCTCTGGCGTGGGCATTCAGTACTTC.

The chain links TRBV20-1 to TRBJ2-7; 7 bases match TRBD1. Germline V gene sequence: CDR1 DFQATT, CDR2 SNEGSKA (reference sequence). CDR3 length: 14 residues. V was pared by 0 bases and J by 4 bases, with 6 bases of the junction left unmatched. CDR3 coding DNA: TGCAGTGCTAGAGATAGCGAGACAGGGTACGAGCAGTACTTC. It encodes CSARDSETGYEQYF.

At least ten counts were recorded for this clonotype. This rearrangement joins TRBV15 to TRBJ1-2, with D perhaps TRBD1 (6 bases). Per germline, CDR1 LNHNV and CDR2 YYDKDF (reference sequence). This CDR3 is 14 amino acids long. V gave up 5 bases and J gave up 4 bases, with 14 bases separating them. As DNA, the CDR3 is TGTGCCACCAGCCCTGGCGGGGGCTCCTATGGCTACACCTTC. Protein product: CATSPGGGSYGYTF.

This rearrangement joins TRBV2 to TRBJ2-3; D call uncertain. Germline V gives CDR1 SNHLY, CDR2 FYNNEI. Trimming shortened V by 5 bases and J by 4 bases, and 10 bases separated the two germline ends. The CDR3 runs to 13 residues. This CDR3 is CASSPDSSDTQYF. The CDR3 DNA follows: TGTGCCAGCAGTCCCGACTCCTCAGATACGCAGTATTTT.

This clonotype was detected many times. The chain's CDR3 is CSAKANKGVLAEAFF. Written as DNA, the CDR3 is TGCAGTGCTAAGGCCAACAAGGGGGTTTTGGCTGAAGCTTTCTTT. This sequence joins TRBV20-1 and TRBJ1-1; TRBD1 is a possible D gene (6 bases). Germline lookup yields CDR1 DFQATT and CDR2 SNEGSKA (reference sequence). Trimming shortened V by 4 bases and J by 6 bases, and 21 bases separated the two germline ends. The CDR3 contains 15 residues.

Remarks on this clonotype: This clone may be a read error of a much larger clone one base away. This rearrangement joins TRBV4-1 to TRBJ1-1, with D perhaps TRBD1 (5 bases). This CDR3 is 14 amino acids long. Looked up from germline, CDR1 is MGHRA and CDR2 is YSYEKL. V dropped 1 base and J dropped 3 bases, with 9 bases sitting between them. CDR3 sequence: CASSQGQPYTEAFF. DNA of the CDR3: TGCGCCAGCAGCCAAGGACAGCCTTACACTGAAGCTTTCTTT.

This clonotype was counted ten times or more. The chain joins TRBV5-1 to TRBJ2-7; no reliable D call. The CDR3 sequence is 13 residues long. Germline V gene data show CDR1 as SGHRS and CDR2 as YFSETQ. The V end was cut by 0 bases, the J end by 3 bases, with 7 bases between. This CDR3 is CASSLGGGYEQYF. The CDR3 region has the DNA TGCGCCAGCAGCTTGGGTGGTGGCTACGAGCAGTACTTC.

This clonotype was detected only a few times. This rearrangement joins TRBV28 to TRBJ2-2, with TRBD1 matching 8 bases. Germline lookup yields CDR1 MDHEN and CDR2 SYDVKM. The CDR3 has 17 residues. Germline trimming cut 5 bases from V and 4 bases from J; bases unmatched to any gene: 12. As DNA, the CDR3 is TGTGCCAGCAGTGGCCTTGTGGCCAGGGGGCCCACCGGGGAGCTGTTTTTT. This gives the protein CASSGLVARGPTGELFF.

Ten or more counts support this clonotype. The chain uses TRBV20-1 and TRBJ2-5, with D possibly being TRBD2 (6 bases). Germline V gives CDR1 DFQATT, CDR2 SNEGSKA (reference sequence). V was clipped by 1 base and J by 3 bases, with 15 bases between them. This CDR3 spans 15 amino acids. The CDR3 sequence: CSARAGSGTEETQYF. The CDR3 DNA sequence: TGCAGTGCTAGAGCGGGTAGCGGTACCGAAGAGACCCAGTACTTC.

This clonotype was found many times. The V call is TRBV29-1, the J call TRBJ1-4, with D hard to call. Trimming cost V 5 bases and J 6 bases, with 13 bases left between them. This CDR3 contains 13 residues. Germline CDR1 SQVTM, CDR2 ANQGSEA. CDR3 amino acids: CSVLTPGDEKLFF. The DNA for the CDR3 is TGCAGCGTTCTAACGCCCGGAGATGAAAAACTGTTTTTT.

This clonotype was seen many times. The CDR3 DNA follows: TGCAGTGCTAGAGCACTAGCGGGACCCGCCTACGAGCAGTACTTC. Its protein product is CSARALAGPAYEQYF. The chain carries TRBV20-1 and TRBJ2-7; TRBD2 agrees at 10 bases. The CDR3 extends over 15 amino acids. V lost 1 base to trimming and J lost 2 bases; unmatched junction nucleotides: 5. Germline CDR1 is DFQATT and CDR2 is SNEGSKA (reference sequence).

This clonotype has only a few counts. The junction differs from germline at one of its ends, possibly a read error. The CDR3, as DNA: TGCAGTGCAAAGGGCGGGACAGGCAATTCACCCCCCCACTTT. Translating gives CSAKGGTGNSPPHF. The J gene is TRBJ1-6, the V gene TRBV20-1; TRBD1 agrees at 8 bases. The CDR3 has 14 residues. Germline V lookup: CDR1 DFQATT, CDR2 SNEGSKA (reference sequence).

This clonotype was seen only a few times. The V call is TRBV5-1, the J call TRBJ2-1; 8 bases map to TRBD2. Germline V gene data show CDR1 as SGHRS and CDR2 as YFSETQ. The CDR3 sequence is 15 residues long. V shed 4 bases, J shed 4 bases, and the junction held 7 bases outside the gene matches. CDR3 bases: TGCGCCAGCAGCCTACTAGCGGAGCCTTACAATGAGCAGTTCTTC. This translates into CASSLLAEPYNEQFF.